Detailed here is one TCR beta chain. Its specificity is unknown. This record belongs to a study of beta chain features in type 1 diabetes. Regarding the study as a whole: No resolution was reached here on whether HLA type influences TCRB rearrangement. Type 1 diabetes patients showed a moderate but significant shortening of TCRB CDR3s in all four CD4+ subsets. Insertions were fewer and deletions more numerous at VDJ junctions in type 1 diabetes patients.

In germline, CDR1 is MDHEN, CDR2 SYDVKM. This CDR3 comprises 17 residues. V dropped 5 bases and J dropped 0; count of bases not matched to a gene: 11. All of the sorted populations showed purity greater than 98%. Every bit of the isolated RNA underwent reverse transcription, so sequencing read expressed TCRB transcripts. Sequenced by immunoSEQ multiplex PCR; TCRdb stores in-frame clones only, minus some. The sample yields under 950,000 clones, about a sixth seen once. The receptor's source is a woman aged 18 to 35 in good health. This sequence joins TRBV28 and TRBJ2-7, with TRBD2 identical over 9 bases. The sequencing sample was made of naive CD4+ T cells from blood. CDR3 sequence reads: CASSPYSGRGPSYEQYF. CDR3 coding DNA: TGTGCCAGCAGTCCGTATAGCGGGAGAGGCCCCTCCTACGAGCAGTACTTC. Together with reference TRBV28 and TRBJ2-7, the CDR3 gives the full variable domain: DVKVTQSSRYLVKRTGEKVFLECVQDMDHENMFWYRQDPGLGLRLIYFSYDVKMKEKGDIPEGYSVSREKKERFSLILESASTNQTSMYLCASSPYSGRGPSYEQYFGPGTRLTVT.